The clone carrying this TCR beta chain was detected a few times. Its antigen is not identified. This sample was taken from a study of T cells after posttransplantation cyclophosphamide. General study points: Recipient CMV seropositivity and CMV reactivation strongly tracked TRB clonality. Skin or GI-infiltrating T cells shared few TRB sequences with blood. Later post-transplant blood repertoires were often dominated by donor CD8+ memory clones.

The protocol was immunoSEQ multiplex PCR, while the TCRdb copy is restricted to in-frame clones and leaves out a portion. The table lists over 8,500 clones, 80% to 90% of them singletons. Busulfan-fludarabine conditioning, marrow transplant, and cyclophosphamide on days +3 and +4 were administered. This CDR3 has 14 residues. Germline V lookup: CDR1 ENHRY, CDR2 SYGVKD. Trimming took off 3 bases at V and 0 bases at J, with 6 bases between the two ends. The receptor's source is a female patient between 50 and 60 years old who received an allogeneic stem cell transplant from a related donor, was CMV-positive, and had no GVHD. Some T cells may originate from the graft donor. The chain has TRBV10-3 and TRBJ1-3; D not certain. Sequences were derived from PBMCs, sampled after allogeneic stem cell transplant with posttransplant cyclophosphamide. DNA of the CDR3: TGTGCCATCAGTGAAGCGGGCTCTGGAAACACCATATATTTT. Encoded protein: CAISEAGSGNTIYF.